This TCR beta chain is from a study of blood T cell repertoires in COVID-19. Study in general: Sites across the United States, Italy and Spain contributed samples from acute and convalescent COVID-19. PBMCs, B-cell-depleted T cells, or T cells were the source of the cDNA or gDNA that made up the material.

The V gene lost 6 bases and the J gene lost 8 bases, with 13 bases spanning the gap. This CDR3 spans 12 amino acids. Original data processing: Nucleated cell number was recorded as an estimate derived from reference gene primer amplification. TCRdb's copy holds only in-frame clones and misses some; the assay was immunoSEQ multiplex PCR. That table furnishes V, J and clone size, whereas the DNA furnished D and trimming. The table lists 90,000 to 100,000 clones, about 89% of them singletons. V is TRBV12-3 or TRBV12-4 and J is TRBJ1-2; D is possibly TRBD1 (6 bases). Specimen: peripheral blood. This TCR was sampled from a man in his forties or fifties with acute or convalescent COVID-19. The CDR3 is CASSSQGRGYTF. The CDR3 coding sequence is TGTGCCAGCAGCTCACAGGGTCGGGGCTACACCTTC.